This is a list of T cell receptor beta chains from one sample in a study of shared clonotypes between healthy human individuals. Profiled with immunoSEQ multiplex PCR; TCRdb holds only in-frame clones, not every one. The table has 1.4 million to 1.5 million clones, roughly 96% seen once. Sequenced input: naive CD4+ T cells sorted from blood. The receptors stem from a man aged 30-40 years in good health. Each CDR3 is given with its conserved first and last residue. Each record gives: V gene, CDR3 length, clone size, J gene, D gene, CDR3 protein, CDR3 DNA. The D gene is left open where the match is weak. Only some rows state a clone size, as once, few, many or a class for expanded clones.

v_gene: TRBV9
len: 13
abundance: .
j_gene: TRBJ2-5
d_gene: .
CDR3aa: CASSVALQETQYF
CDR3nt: TGTGCCAGCAGCGTAGCGCTGCAAGAGACCCAGTACTTC

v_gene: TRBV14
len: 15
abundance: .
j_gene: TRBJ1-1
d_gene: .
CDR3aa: CASSLLGGLNTEAFF
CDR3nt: TGTGCCAGCAGCCTCCTCGGGGGTCTGAACACTGAAGCTTTCTTT

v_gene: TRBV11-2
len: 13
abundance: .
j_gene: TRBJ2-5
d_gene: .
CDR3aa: CASSFGQQETQYF
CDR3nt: TGTGCCAGCAGCTTCGGGCAGCAAGAGACCCAGTACTTC

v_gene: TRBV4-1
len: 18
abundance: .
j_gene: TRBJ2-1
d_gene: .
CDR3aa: CASSQDKLPLSSYNEQFF
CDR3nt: TGCGCCAGCAGCCAAGATAAACTACCCCTAAGCTCCTACAATGAGCAGTTCTTC

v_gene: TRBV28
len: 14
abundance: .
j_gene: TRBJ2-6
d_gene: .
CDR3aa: CASTRTPGANVLTF
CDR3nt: TGTGCCAGCACTCGCACCCCTGGGGCCAACGTCCTGACTTTC

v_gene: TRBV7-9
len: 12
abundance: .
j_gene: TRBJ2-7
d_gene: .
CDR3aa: CASSLDLTQQYF
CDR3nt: TGTGCCAGCAGCTTGGACCTCACGCAGCAGTACTTC

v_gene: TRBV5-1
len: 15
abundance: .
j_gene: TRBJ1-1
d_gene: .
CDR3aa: CASSQRGGVNTEAFF
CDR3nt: TGCGCCAGCAGCCAAAGGGGAGGGGTAAACACTGAAGCTTTCTTT

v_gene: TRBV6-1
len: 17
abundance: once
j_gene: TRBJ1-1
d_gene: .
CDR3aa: CASSEALLSVLNTEAFF
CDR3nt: TGTGCCAGCAGTGAAGCGCTTCTCTCAGTCCTGAACACTGAAGCTTTCTTT

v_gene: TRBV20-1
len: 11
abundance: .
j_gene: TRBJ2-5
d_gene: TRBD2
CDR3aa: CSAAGEETQYF
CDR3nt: TGCAGTGCTGCGGGAGAAGAGACCCAGTACTTC

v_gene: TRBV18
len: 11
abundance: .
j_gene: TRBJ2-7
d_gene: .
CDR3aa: CASSPDHEQYF
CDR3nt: TGTGCCAGCTCACCAGACCACGAGCAGTACTTC

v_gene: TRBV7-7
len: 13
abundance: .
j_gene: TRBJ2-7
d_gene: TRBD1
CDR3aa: CASSLDRAGEQYF
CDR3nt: TGTGCCAGCAGCTTGGACAGGGCGGGCGAGCAGTACTTC

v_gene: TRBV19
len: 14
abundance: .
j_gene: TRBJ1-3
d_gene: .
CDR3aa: CASSMGGSGNTIYF
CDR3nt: TGTGCCAGTAGTATGGGAGGCTCTGGAAACACCATATATTTT

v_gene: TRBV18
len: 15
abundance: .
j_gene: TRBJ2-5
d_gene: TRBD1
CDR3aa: CASSLYRGKKETQYF
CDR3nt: TGTGCCAGCTCACTGTACAGGGGAAAGAAAGAGACCCAGTACTTC

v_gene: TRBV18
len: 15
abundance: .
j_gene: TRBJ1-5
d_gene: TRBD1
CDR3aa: CASSPDRGSNQPQHF
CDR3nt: TGTGCCAGCTCCCCTGACAGGGGAAGCAATCAGCCCCAGCATTTT

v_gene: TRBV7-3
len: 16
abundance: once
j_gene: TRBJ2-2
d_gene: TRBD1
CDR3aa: CASSPGGTANTGELFF
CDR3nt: TGTGCCAGCAGCCCCGGTGGGACAGCGAACACCGGGGAGCTGTTTTTT

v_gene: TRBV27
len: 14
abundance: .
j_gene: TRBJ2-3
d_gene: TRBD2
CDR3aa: CASSLLSGVDTQYF
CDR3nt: TGTGCCAGCAGTTTACTAAGCGGGGTAGATACGCAGTATTTT

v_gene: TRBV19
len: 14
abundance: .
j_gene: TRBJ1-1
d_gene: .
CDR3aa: CASRSLAKRPEAFF
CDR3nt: TGTGCCAGTAGGTCGCTGGCCAAGCGTCCTGAAGCTTTCTTT

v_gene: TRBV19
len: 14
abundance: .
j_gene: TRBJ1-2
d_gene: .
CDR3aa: CASSIGDTDYGYTF
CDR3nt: TGTGCCAGTAGTATAGGAGACACTGACTATGGCTACACCTTC

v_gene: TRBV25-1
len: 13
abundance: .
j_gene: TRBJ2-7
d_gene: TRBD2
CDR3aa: CASSILGGLEQYF
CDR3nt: TGTGCCAGCAGCATCTTGGGAGGGCTCGAGCAGTACTTC

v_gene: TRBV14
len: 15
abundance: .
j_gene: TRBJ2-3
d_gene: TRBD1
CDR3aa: CASSRRTGRPDTQYF
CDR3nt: TGTGCCAGCAGCCGACGGACAGGGAGGCCAGATACGCAGTATTTT

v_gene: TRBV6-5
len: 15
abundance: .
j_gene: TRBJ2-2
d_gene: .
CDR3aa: CASSTKGVNTGELFF
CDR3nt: TGTGCCAGCAGTACTAAAGGGGTGAACACCGGGGAGCTGTTTTTT

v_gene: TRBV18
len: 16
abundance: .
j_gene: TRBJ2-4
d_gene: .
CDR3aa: CASSPLAGLAKNIQYF
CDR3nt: TGTGCCAGCTCACCATTGGCAGGACTAGCCAAAAACATTCAGTACTTC

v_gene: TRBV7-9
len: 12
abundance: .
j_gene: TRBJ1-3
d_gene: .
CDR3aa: CASDSSGNTIYF
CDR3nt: TGTGCCAGCGACAGCTCTGGAAACACCATATATTTT

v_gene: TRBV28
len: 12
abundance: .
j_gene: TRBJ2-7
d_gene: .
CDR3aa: CASSRGPGEQYF
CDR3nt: TGTGCCAGCAGTCGGGGGCCTGGAGAGCAGTACTTC

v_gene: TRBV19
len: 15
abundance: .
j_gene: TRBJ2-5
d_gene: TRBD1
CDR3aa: CASSPRQGSRETQYF
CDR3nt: TGTGCCAGTAGTCCACGACAGGGATCACGGGAGACCCAGTACTTC

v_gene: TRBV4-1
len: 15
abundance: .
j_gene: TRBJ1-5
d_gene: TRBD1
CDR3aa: CASSQGQGANQPQHF
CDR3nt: TGCGCCAGCAGCCAAGGCCAGGGGGCGAATCAGCCCCAGCATTTT

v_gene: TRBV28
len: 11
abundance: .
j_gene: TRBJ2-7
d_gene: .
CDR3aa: CASNSGYEQYF
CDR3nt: TGTGCCAGCAATTCAGGCTACGAGCAGTACTTC

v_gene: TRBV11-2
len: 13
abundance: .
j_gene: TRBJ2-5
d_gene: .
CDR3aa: CASSQEAQETQYF
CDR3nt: TGTGCCAGCAGCCAGGAGGCGCAAGAGACCCAGTACTTC

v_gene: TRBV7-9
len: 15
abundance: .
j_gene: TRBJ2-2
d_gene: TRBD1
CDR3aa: CASRRTGANTGELFF
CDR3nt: TGTGCCAGCCGACGGACAGGAGCGAACACCGGGGAGCTGTTTTTT

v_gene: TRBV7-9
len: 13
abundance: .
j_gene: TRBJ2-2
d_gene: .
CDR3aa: CASSFSITGELFF
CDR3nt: TGTGCCAGCAGCTTCAGTATCACCGGGGAGCTGTTTTTT

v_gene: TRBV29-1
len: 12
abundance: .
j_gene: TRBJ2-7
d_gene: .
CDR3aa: CSAAVHSYEQYF
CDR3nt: TGCAGCGCTGCGGTACACTCCTACGAGCAGTACTTC

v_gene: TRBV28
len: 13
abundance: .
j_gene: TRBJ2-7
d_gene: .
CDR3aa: CASSLTGLYEQYF
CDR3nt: TGTGCCAGCAGCCTTACAGGTCTGTACGAGCAGTACTTC

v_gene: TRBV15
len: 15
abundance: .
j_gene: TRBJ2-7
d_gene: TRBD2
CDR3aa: CATSRDPTSGYEQYF
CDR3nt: TGTGCCACCAGCAGAGACCCGACTAGCGGTTACGAGCAGTACTTC

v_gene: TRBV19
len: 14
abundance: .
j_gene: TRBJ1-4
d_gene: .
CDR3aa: CASSIGRADEKLFF
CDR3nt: TGTGCCAGTAGTATAGGCAGGGCAGATGAAAAACTGTTTTTT

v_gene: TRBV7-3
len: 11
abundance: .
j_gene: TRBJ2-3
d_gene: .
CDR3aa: CASSPLNTQYF
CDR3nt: TGTGCCAGCAGCCCCCTTAATACGCAGTATTTT

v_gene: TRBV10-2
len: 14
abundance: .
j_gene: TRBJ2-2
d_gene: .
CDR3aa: CASRMAANTGELFF
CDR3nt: TGCGCCAGCAGGATGGCCGCGAACACCGGGGAGCTGTTTTTT

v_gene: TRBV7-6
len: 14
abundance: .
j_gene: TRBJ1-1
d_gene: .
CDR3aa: CASSLRAANTEAFF
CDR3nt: TGTGCCAGCAGCTTAAGGGCGGCGAACACTGAAGCTTTCTTT

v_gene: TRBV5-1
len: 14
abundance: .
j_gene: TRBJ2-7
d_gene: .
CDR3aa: CASSAEQWAYEQYF
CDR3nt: TGCGCCAGCAGCGCCGAACAGTGGGCCTACGAGCAGTACTTC

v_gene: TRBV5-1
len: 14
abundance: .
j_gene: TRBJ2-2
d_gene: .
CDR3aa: CASSLAGSPGELFF
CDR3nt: TGCGCCAGCAGCTTGGCCGGGAGTCCCGGGGAGCTGTTTTTT

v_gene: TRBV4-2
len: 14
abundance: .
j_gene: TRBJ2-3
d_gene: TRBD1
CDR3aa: CASSRGQDTDTQYF
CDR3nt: TGTGCCAGCAGTCGCGGACAGGACACAGATACGCAGTATTTT

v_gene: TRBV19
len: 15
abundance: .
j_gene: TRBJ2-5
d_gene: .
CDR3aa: CASSIVQGASETQYF
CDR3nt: TGTGCCAGTAGTATAGTACAGGGAGCGTCAGAGACCCAGTACTTC

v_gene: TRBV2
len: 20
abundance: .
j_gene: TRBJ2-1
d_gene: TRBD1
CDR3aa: CASNPTGGLSWEPTYNEQFF
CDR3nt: TGTGCCAGCAATCCGACAGGGGGGTTAAGTTGGGAGCCCACGTACAATGAGCAGTTCTTC

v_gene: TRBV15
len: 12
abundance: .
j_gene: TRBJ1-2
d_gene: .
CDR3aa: CATSSGTPVYTF
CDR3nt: TGTGCCACCAGCAGTGGGACACCGGTCTACACCTTC

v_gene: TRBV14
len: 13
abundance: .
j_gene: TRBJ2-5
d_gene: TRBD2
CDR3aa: CASSAGVSETQYF
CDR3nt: TGTGCCAGTTCAGCGGGAGTTTCGGAGACCCAGTACTTC

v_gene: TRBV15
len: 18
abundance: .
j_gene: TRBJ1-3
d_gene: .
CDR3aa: CATSRDLPRGGSGNTIYF
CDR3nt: TGTGCCACCAGCAGAGATCTCCCACGGGGGGGCTCTGGAAACACCATATATTTT

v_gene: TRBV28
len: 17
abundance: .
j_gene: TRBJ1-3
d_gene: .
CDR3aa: CASSRTRRISAGNTIYF
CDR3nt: TGTGCCAGCAGCCGAACGAGGCGGATTAGTGCTGGAAACACCATATATTTT

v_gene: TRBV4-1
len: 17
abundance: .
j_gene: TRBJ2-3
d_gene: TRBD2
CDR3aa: CASSRPPLAGGTDTQYF
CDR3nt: TGCGCCAGCAGCCGTCCCCCCTTAGCGGGAGGCACAGATACGCAGTATTTT

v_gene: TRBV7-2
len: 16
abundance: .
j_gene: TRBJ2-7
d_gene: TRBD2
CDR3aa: CASSLELAGGPYEQYF
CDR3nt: TGTGCCAGCAGCTTAGAACTAGCGGGAGGACCCTACGAGCAGTACTTC

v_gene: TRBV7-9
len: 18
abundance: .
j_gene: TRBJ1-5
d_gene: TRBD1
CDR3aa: CASSFSTGTGLSNQPQHF
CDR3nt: TGTGCCAGCAGCTTCTCGACCGGGACAGGGCTCAGCAATCAGCCCCAGCATTTT

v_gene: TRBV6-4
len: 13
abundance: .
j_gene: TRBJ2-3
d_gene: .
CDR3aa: CASTPPGTDTQYF
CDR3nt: TGTGCCAGTACTCCCCCAGGCACAGATACGCAGTATTTT

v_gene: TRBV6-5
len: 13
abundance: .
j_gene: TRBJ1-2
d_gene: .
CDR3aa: CASSYAGHYGYTF
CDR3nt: TGTGCCAGCAGTTACGCTGGACACTATGGCTACACCTTC